This T cell receptor (beta chain) was obtained from a study of blood T cell repertoires in COVID-19. Across the study: The United States, Italy and Spain were the sources of the acute and convalescent COVID-19 samples.

Trimming at V came to 5 bases and at J to 2 bases, leaving 5 bases not matched to a gene. Looked up from germline, CDR1 is SGHTA and CDR2 is FQGNSA. The CDR3 has 15 amino acids. Method: immunoSEQ multiplex PCR; TCRdb's copy keeps in-frame clones and lacks some. The sample lists more than 75,000 clones, 80% to 90% occurring once. The chain links TRBV7-2 to TRBJ2-7; 11 bases are a match to TRBD2. The sequence was obtained from a man in his fifties or sixties with COVID-19, enrolled during active disease. The material sequenced was peripheral blood. In nucleotides, the CDR3 is TGTGCCAGCAGCGCTATAGCGGGGGGGCCCTACGAGCAGTACTTC. Translation: CASSAIAGGPYEQYF.